The sequence of this T cell receptor (beta chain) was determined in a study of shared clonotypes between healthy human individuals. Study-wide findings and caveats: Naive CD4 clonotypes were shared across a handful of donors at roughly 5%. Memory subsets generally showed lower estimated richness than naive subsets.

Germline CDR1 and CDR2: MNHEY and SVGAGI. The germline V and J ends were trimmed by 2 bases and 4 bases, with 8 bases remaining between them. The CDR3 is 13 residues long. TCRdb's copy holds only in-frame clones and misses some; the assay was immunoSEQ multiplex PCR. Seen here are about 2 million clones, 85% to 95% observed once, and the top ten hold roughly 0.13%. As regards this clone: The antigen remains unidentified. At the DNA level, this CDR3 is encoded by other sequences in the same sample as well.

The V call is TRBV6-5, the J call TRBJ2-5; tentatively, D is TRBD2 (5 bases). The clonotype comes from a young man in good health. The sequenced sample was naive CD4+ T cells sorted from blood. Subset in this sample: CD45RA+ positively selected. The CDR3 DNA reads TGTGCCAGCAGTTACGGGAGTTCAGAGACCCAGTACTTC. Protein sequence: CASSYGSSETQYF.